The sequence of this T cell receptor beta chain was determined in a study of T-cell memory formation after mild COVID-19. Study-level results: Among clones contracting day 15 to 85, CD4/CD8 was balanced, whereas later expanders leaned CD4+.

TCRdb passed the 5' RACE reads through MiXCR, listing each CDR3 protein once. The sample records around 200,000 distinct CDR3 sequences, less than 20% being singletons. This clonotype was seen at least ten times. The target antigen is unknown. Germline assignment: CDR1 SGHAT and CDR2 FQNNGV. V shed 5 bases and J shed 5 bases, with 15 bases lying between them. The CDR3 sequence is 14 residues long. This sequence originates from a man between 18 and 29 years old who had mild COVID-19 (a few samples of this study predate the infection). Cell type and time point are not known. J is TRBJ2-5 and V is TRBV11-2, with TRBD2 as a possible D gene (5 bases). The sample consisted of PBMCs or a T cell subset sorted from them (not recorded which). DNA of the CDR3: TGTGCCAGCAGCACCGCTAGAGGGTGGGAGACCCAGTACTTC. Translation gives CASSTARGWETQYF.